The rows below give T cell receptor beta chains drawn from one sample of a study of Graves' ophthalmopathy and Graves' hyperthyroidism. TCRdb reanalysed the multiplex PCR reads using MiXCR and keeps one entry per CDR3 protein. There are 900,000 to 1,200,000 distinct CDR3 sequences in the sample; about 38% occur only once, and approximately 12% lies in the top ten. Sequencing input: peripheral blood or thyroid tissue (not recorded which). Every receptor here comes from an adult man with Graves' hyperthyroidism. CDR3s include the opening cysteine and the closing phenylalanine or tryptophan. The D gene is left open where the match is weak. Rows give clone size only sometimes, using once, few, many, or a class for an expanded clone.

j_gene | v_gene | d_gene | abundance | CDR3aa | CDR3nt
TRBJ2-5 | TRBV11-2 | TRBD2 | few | CASSLSGGPETQYF | TGTGCCAGCAGCTTATCGGGGGGGCCGGAGACCCAGTACTTC
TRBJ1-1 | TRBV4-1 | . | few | CASSPGNPHRRTVNTEAFF | TGCGCCAGCAGCCCAGGGAATCCTCATCGCCGGACGGTGAACACTGAAGCTTTCTTT
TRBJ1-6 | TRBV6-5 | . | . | CASRRQSSSSYNSPLHF | TGTGCCAGCAGGAGACAATCTTCGAGCTCCTATAATTCACCCCTCCACTTT
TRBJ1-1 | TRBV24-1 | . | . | CATRDPGNTEAFF | TGTGCCACCAGAGATCCGGGGAACACTGAAGCTTTCTTT
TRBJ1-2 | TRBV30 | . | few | CAWSVVPAADYGYTF | TGTGCCTGGAGTGTGGTCCCAGCAGCCGACTATGGCTACACCTTC
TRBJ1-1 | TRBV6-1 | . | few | CASTLNGLRNTEAFF | TGTGCCAGCACCCTAAACGGACTACGGAACACTGAAGCTTTCTTT
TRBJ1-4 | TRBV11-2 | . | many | CASSLGHKLFF | TGTGCCAGCAGCTTGGGACACAAACTGTTTTTT
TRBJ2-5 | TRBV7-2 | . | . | CASSLALPGGQETQYF | TGTGCCAGCAGCTTAGCCTTACCCGGAGGCCAAGAGACCCAGTACTTC
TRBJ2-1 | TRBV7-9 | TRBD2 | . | CASSTQRGGPYNEQFF | TGTGCCAGCAGCACCCAGCGGGGGGGTCCCTACAATGAGCAGTTCTTC
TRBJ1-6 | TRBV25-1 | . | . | CASRETGYSPLHF | TGTGCCAGCAGGGAGACAGGATATTCACCCCTCCACTTT
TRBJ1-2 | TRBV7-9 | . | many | CASSPIEPRSYGYTF | TGTGCCAGCAGCCCGATCGAACCCAGGAGTTATGGCTACACCTTC
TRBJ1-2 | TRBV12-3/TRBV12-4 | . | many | CASSRGTPRSGYTF | TGTGCCAGCAGCCGAGGGACTCCCCGGAGTGGCTACACCTTC
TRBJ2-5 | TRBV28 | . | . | CASSLHAQETQYF | TGTGCCAGCAGTTTACATGCCCAAGAGACCCAGTACTTC
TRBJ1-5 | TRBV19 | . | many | CASSLNNQPQHF | TGTGCCAGCAGCTTAAACAATCAGCCCCAGCATTTT
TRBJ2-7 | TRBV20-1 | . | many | CSARDFRSYEQYF | TGCAGTGCTAGAGATTTTCGCTCCTACGAGCAGTACTTC
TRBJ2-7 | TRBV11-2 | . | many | CASSLDRDNSHSYEQYF | TGTGCCAGCAGCTTAGACAGGGACAACAGCCACTCCTACGAGCAGTACTTC
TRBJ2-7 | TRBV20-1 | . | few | CSARGREDYEQYF | TGCAGTGCTAGAGGCAGGGAGGACTACGAGCAGTACTTC
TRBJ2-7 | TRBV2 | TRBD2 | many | CASRPREGAHEQYF | TGTGCCAGCAGACCCAGGGAGGGTGCCCACGAGCAGTACTTC
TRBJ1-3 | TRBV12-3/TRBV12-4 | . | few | CASSWQGGSGNTIYF | TGTGCCAGCAGTTGGCAGGGCGGCTCTGGAAACACCATATATTTT
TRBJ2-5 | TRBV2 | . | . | CAWKLGRENLQETQYF | TGTGCCTGGAAGCTTGGTCGGGAGAACCTCCAAGAGACCCAGTACTTC
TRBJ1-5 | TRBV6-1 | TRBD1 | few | CASRLGQVPNQPQHF | TGTGCCAGCAGATTGGGACAGGTTCCCAATCAGCCCCAGCATTTT
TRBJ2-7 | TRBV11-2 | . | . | CASTRYYEQYF | TGTGCCAGCACCAGATACTACGAGCAGTACTTC
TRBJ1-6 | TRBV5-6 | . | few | CASSLDAIISPLHF | TGTGCCAGCAGCCTAGACGCCATCATATCACCCCTCCACTTT
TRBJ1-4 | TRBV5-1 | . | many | CASSLTRAGNEKLFF | TGCGCCAGCAGCTTGACGAGGGCTGGTAATGAAAAACTGTTTTTT
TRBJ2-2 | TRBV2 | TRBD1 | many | CASRDRGIGELFF | TGTGCCAGCAGGGACAGGGGCATCGGGGAGCTGTTTTTT
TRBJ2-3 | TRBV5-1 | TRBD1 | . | CASSNGQGATDTQYF | TGCGCCAGCAGCAACGGACAGGGGGCAACAGATACGCAGTATTTT
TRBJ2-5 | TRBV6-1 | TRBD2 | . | CASTGGLAGGPETQYF | TGTGCCAGCACCGGCGGCCTAGCGGGGGGGCCTGAGACCCAGTACTTC
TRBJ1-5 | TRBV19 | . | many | CASSVEGMSNQPQHF | TGTGCCAGTAGTGTGGAAGGAATGAGTAATCAGCCCCAGCATTTT
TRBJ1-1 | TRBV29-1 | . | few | CSVRRGTEAFF | TGCAGCGTCCGAAGGGGTACTGAAGCTTTCTTT